This T cell receptor (beta chain) is from a study of CXCR3-negative and CXCR3-positive naive CD8 T cells. The CDR3 sequence is 16 residues long. CDR1 and CDR2 (germline): MDHEN, SYDVKM. CD45RO-CCR7+CD27+CD95- defined naive CD8+ T cells. Findings and caveats of the study: For the naive subsets, surface CD5 was similar, and TCR strength was inferred from TRB CDR3 properties.

The libraries of TRB cDNA were constructed through 5' RACE using UMI labels. TCRdb reworked the 5' RACE reads into one entry per CDR3 protein, no DNA. This sample lists around 8,800 distinct CDR3 sequences; its ten largest clones have under 1.3%. In regard to this clonotype: Antigen: not known.

The sequencing input was naive CXCR3- CD8+ T cells from blood. Subset described: CD45RO-CCR7+CD27+CD95- naive CD8+ T cells lacking CXCR3 (TNR3-). The chain uses TRBV28 and TRBJ1-6. The TCR sequence derives from a human donor in good health. Some clones in this sample may be carry-over from other donors' samples. CDR3 sequence: CASSFLGPGVNSPLHF.